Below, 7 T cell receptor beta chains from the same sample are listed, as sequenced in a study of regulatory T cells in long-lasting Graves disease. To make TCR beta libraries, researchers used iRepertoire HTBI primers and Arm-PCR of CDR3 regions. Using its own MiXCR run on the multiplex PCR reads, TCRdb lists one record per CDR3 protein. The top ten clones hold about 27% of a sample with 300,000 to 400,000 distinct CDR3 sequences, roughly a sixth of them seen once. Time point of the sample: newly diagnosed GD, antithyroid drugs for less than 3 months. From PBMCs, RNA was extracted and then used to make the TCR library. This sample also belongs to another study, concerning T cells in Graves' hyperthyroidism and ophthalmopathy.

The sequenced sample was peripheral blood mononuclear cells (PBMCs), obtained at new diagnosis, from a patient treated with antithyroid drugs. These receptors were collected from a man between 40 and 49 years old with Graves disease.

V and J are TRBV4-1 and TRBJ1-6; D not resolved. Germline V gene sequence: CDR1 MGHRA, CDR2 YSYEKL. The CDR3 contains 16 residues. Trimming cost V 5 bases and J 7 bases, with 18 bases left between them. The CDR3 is CASSTISRAENSPLHF. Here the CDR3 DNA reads TGCGCCAGCAGCACAATAAGTAGAGCTGAAAATTCACCCCTCCACTTT.

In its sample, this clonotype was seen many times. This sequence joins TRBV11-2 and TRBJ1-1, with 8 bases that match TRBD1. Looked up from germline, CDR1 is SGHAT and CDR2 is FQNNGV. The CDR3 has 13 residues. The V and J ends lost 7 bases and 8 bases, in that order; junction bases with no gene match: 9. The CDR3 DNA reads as TGTGCCAGCATCATAACAGGGGGAACCGAAGCTTTCTTT. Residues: CASIITGGTEAFF.

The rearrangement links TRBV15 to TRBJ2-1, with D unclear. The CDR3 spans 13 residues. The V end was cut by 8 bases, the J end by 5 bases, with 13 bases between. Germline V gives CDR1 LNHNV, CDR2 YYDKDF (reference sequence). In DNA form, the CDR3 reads TGTGCCACCTCCGCCGGCAGGAACAATGAGCAGTTCTTC. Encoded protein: CATSAGRNNEQFF.

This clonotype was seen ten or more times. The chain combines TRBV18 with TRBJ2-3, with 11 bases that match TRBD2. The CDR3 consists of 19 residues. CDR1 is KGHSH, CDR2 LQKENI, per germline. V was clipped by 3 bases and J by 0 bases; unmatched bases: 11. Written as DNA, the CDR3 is TGTGCCAGCTCACCCCGCCGGACTAGCGGGTCCCCTAGCACAGATACGCAGTATTTT. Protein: CASSPRRTSGSPSTDTQYF.

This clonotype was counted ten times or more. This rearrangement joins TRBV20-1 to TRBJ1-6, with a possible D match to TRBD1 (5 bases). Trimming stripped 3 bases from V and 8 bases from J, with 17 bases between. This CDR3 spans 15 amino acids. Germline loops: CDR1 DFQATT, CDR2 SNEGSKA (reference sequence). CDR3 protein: CSAREGRNIYSPLHF. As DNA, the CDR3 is TGCAGTGCTAGGGAGGGACGAAATATATATTCACCCCTCCACTTT.

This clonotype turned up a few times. CDR3 nucleotide sequence: TGTGCCAGCAGCTTATATCCCGGCAGTAGCAATCAGCCCCAGCATTTT. This gives the protein CASSLYPGSSNQPQHF. The rearrangement links TRBV7-3 to TRBJ1-5; D is unresolved. V lost 2 bases and J lost 0, with 11 bases in between. Germline values: CDR1 SGHTA, CDR2 FQGTGA. This CDR3 has 16 residues.

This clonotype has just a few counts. The CDR3 protein is CASSFLFSYNEQFF. In DNA form, the CDR3 reads TGTGCCAGCAGCTTTTTATTTTCCTACAATGAGCAGTTCTTC. V usage is TRBV7-2 and J usage is TRBJ2-1, with D uncertain. Between the trimmed V and J ends, which lost 3 bases and 1 base, there was a span of 7 bases. Germline V CDR1 and CDR2: SGHTA, FQGNSA. The CDR3 sequence is 14 residues long.